This T cell receptor (beta chain) stems from a study of vaccination effects on CD4 cells after COVID-19. Study-wide context: Sequencing was preceded by expansion of antigen-specific CD4+ T cells with viral peptide pools in the ViraFEST assay. Three convalescent patients were sampled both early and late post-vaccination.

Cultured cells yielded isolated CD4+ T cells after approximately nine days. Their SARS-CoV-2 infection, verified by PCR, occurred between March and December 2020. Vaccine administered to participants consisted of two doses of either BNT162b2 or mRNA-1273. Half-medium replacement with IL-2 medium occurred on days 3 and 7. Produced via immunoSEQ multiplex PCR; TCRdb's table is partial and in-frame only. The sample shows some 50,000 clones, under 85% of them seen only once. The CDR3 spans 15 residues. Per germline, CDR1 SNHLY and CDR2 FYNNEI. The V end was cut by 2 bases, the J end by 0 bases, with 8 bases between. Remarks on this clone: Antigen: not known.

The V and J genes are TRBV2 and TRBJ1-3; D is ambiguous. This sequence originates from a human donor who had a prior SARS-CoV-2 infection. The sequencing here drew on CD4+ T cells from PBMCs cultured without peptide, taken after COVID-19 vaccination. As DNA, the CDR3 is TGTGCCAGCAGTGAACGGGGTACCTCTGGAAACACCATATATTTT. This translates into CASSERGTSGNTIYF.